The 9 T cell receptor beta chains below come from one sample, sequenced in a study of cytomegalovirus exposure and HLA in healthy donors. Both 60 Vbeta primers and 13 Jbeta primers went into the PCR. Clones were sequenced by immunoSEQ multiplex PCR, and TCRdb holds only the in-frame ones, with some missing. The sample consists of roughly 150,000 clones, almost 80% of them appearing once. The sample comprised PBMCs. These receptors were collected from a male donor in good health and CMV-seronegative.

The DNA for the CDR3 is TGTGCCAGCAGCCCCAGGTCAGGGTCTAGCACAGATACGCAGTATTTT. Translation: CASSPRSGSSTDTQYF. The V and J genes are TRBV9 and TRBJ2-3; weak D call: TRBD1 (5 bases). CDR1 and CDR2 from the germline V gene are SGDLS and YYNGEE. Trimming took 4 bases from V and 0 from J, leaving 15 bases between them. The length of the CDR3 is 16 residues.

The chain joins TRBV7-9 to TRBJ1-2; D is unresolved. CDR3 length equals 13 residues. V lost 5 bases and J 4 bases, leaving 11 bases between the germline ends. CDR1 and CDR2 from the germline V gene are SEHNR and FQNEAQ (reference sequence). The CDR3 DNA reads TGTGCCAGCAGCCCTGGAGAGGCCTATGGCTACACCTTC. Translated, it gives CASSPGEAYGYTF. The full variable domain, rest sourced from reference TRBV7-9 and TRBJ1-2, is DTGVSQNPRHKITKRGQNVTFRCDPISEHNRLYWYRQTLGQGPEFLTYFQNEAQLEKSRLLSDRFSAERPKGSFSTLEIQRTEQGDSAMYLCASSPGEAYGYTFGSGTRLTVV.

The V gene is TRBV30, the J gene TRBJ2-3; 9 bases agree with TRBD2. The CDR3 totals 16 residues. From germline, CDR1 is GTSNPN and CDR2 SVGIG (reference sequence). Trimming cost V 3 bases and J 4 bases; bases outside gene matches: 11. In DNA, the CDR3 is TGTGCCTGGAGCCGACTAGCGGTTCTTACCGCAGATACGCAGTATTTT. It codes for CAWSRLAVLTADTQYF.

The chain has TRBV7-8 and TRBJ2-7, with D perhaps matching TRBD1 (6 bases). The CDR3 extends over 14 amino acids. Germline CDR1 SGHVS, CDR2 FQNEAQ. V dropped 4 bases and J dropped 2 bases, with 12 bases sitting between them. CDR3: CASSSGTNTYEQYF. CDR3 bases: TGTGCCAGCAGCTCAGGGACAAACACCTACGAGCAGTACTTC.

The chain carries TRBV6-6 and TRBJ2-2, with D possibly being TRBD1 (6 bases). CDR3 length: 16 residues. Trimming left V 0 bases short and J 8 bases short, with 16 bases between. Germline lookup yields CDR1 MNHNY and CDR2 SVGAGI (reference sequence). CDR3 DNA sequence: TGTGCCAGCAGTTACTCGGGCGGCAGGGGAGCTGGGGAGCTGTTTTTT. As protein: CASSYSGGRGAGELFF.

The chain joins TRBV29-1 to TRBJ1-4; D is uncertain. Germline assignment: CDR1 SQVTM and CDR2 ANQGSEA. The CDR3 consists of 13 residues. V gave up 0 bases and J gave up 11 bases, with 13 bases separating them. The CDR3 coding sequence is TGCAGCGTTGAAGATGCAGTATTCCAGAAACTGTTTTTT. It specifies CSVEDAVFQKLFF.

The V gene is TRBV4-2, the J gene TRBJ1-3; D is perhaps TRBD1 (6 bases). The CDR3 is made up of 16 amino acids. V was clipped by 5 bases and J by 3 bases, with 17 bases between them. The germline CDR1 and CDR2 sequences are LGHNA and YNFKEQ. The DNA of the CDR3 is TGTGCCAGCAGCTCACGCCCAGGGGAAGGTGGAAACACCATATATTTT. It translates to CASSSRPGEGGNTIYF.

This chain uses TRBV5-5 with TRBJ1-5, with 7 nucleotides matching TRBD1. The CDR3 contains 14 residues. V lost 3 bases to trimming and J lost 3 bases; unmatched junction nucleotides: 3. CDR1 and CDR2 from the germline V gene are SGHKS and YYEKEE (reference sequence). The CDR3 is CASSSTGDNQPQHF. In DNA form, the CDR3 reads TGTGCCAGCAGCTCCACAGGGGACAATCAGCCCCAGCATTTT. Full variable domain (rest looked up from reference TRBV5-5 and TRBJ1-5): DAGVTQSPTHLIKTRGQQVTLRCSPISGHKSVSWYQQVLGQGPQFIFQYYEKEERGRGNFPDRFSARQFPNYSSELNVNALLLGDSALYLCASSSTGDNQPQHFGDGTRLSIL.

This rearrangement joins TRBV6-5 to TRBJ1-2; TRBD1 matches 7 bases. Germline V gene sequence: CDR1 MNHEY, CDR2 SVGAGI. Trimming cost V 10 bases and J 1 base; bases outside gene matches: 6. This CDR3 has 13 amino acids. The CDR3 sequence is CATQRQGNYGYTF. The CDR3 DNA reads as TGTGCCACCCAACGACAGGGTAACTATGGCTACACCTTC.